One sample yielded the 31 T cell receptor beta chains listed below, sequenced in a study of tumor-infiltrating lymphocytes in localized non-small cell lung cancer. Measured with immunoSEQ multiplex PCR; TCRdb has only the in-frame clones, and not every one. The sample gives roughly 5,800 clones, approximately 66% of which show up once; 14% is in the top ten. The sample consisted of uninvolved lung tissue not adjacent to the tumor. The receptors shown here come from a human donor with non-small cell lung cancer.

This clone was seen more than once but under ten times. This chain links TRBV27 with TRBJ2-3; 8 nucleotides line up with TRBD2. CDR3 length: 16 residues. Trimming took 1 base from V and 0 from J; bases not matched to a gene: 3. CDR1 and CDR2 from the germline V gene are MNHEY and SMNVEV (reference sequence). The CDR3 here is CASSLWASGSTDTQYF. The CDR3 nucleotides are TGTGCCAGCAGTTTATGGGCTAGCGGGAGCACAGATACGCAGTATTTT.

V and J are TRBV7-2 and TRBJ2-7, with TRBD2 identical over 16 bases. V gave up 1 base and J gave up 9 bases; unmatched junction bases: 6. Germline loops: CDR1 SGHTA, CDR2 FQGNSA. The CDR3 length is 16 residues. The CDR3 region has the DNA TGTGCCAGCAGCTTAGAAGGGACTAGCGGGAGGGTGGCGCAGTACTTC. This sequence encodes CASSLEGTSGRVAQYF.

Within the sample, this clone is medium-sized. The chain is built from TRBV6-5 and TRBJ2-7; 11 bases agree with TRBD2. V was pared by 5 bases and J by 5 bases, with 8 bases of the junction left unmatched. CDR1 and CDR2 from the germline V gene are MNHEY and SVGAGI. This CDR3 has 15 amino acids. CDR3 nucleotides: TGTGCCAGCAGTAGGACTAGCGGGCGAATCGACGAGCAGTACTTC. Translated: CASSRTSGRIDEQYF.

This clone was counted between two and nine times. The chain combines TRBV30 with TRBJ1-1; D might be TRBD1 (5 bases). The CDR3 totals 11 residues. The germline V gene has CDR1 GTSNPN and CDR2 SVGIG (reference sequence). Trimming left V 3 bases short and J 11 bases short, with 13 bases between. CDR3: CAWSARDGAFF. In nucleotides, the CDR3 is TGTGCCTGGAGCGCTAGGGACGGCGCTTTCTTT. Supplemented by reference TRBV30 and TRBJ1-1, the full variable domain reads SQTIHQWPATLVQPVGSPLSLECTVEGTSNPNLYWYRQAAGRGLQLLFYSVGIGQISSEVPQNLSASRPQDRQFILSSKKLLLSDSGFYLCAWSARDGAFFGQGTRLTVV.

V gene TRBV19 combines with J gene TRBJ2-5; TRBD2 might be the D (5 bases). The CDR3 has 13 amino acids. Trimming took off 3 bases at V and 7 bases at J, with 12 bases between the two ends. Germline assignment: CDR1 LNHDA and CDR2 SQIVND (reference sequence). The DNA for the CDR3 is TGTGCCAGTAGTATGCGGGCGTCCTGGACCCAGTACTTC. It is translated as CASSMRASWTQYF.

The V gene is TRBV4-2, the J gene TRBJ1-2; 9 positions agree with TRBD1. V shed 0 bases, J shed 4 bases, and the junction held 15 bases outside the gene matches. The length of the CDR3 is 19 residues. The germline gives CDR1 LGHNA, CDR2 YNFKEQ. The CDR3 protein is CASSQDLYTTGGPVYGYTF. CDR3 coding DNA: TGTGCCAGCAGCCAAGACCTTTATACGACAGGGGGACCCGTCTATGGCTACACCTTC.

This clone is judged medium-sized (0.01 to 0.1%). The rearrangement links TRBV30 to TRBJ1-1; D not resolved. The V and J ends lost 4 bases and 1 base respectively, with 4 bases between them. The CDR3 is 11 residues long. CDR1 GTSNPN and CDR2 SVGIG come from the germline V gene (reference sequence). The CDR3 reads CAWKGNTEAFF. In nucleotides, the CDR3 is TGTGCCTGGAAAGGGAACACTGAAGCTTTCTTT. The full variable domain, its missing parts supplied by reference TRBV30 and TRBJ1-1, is SQTIHQWPATLVQPVGSPLSLECTVEGTSNPNLYWYRQAAGRGLQLLFYSVGIGQISSEVPQNLSASRPQDRQFILSSKKLLLSDSGFYLCAWKGNTEAFFGQGTRLTVV.

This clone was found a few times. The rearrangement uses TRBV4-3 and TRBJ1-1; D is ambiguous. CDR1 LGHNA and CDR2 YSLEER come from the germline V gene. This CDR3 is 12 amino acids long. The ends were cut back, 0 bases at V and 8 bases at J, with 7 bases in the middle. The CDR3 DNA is TGCGCCAGCAGCCAAGACCGAAAGGAAGCTTTCTTT. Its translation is CASSQDRKEAFF.

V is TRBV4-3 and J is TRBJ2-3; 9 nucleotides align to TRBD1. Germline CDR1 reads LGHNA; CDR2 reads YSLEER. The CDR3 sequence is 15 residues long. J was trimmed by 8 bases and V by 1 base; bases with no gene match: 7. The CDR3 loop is CASSQGTGVQVTQYF. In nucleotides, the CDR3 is TGCGCCAGCAGCCAAGGGACAGGGGTACAGGTTACGCAGTATTTT.

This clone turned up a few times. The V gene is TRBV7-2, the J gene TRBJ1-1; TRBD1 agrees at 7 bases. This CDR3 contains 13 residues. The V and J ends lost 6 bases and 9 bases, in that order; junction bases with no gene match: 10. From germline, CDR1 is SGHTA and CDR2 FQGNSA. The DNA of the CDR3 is TGTGCCAGCAGTGAAGTGACAGGGTCTAAAGCTTTCTTT. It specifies CASSEVTGSKAFF.

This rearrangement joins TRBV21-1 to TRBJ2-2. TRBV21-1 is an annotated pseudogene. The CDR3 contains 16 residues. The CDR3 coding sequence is TGTGCCAGCAGCAAAGCCCTCCGCTGGGGTAGCGGGGAGCTGTTTTTT. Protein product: CASSKALRWGSGELFF.

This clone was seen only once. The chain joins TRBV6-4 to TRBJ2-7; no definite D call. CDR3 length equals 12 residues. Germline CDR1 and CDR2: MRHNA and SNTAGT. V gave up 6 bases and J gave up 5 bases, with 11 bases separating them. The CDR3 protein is CASSGFSDEQYF. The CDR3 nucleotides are TGTGCCAGCAGCGGGTTTTCCGACGAGCAGTACTTC.

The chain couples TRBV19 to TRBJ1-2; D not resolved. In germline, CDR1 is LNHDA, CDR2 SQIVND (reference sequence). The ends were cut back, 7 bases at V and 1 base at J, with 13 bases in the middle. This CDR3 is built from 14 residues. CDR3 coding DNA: TGTGCCAGTACCCCTAGCCGGGGTAACTATGGCTACACCTTC. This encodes CASTPSRGNYGYTF. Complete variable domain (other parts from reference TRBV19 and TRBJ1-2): DGGITQSPKYLFRKEGQNVTLSCEQNLNHDAMYWYRQDPGQGLRLIYYSQIVNDFQKGDIAEGYSVSREKKESFPLTVTSAQKNPTAFYLCASTPSRGNYGYTFGSGTRLTVV.

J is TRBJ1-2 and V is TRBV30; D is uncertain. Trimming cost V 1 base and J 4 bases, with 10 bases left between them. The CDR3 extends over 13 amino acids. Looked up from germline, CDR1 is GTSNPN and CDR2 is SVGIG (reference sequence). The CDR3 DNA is TGTGCCTGGAGTGGGCTGGGTTTCTATGGCTACACCTTC. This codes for CAWSGLGFYGYTF.

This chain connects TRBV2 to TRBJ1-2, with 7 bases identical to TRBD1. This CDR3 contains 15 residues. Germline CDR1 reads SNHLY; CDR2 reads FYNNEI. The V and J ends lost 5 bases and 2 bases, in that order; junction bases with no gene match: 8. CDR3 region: CASSRLGQRNYGYTF. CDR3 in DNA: TGTGCCAGCAGTCGGTTGGGACAGAGAAACTATGGCTACACCTTC.

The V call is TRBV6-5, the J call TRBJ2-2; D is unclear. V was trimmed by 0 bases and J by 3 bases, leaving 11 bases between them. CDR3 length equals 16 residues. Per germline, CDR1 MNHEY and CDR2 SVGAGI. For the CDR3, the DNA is TGTGCCAGCAGTTACTCGGTCGCGCGACACACCGGGGAGCTGTTTTTT. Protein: CASSYSVARHTGELFF.

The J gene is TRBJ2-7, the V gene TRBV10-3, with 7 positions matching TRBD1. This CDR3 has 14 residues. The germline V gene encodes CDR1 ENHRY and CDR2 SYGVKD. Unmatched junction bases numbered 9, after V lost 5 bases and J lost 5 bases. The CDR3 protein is CAISRTGESNEQYF. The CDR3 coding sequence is TGTGCCATCAGTCGGACAGGTGAAAGTAACGAGCAGTACTTC.

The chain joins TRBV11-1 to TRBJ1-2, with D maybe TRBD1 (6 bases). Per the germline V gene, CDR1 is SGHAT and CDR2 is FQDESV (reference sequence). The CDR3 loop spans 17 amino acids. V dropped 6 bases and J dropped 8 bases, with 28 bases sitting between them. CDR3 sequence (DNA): TGTGCCAGCAGTCCGAAAGGATGGCAGGGGAGGCGAGAGGGCTACACCTTC. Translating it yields CASSPKGWQGRREGYTF.

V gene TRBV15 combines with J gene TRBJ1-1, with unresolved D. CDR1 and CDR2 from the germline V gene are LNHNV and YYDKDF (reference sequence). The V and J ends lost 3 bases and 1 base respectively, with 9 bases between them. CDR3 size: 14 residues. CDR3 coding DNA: TGTGCCACCAGCAGGACGTACGGGAACACTGAAGCTTTCTTT. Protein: CATSRTYGNTEAFF.

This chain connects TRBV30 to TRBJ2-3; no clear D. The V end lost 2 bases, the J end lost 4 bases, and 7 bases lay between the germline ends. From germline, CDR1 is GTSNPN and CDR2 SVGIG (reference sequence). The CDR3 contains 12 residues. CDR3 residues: CAWSLRADTQYF. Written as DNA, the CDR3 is TGTGCCTGGAGTCTAAGGGCAGATACGCAGTATTTT.

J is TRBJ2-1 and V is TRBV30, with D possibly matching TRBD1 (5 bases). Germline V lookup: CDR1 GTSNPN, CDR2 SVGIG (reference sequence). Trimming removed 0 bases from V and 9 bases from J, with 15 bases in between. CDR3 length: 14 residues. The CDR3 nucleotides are TGTGCCTGGAGTGTATGGCCTGCTAGGGGTGAGCAGTTCTTC. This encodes CAWSVWPARGEQFF.

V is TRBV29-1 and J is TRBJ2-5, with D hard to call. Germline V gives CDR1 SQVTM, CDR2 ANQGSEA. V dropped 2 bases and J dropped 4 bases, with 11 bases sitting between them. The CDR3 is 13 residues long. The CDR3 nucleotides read TGCAGCGTTGAATCACCCTGGGGAGAGACCCAGTACTTC. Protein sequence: CSVESPWGETQYF.

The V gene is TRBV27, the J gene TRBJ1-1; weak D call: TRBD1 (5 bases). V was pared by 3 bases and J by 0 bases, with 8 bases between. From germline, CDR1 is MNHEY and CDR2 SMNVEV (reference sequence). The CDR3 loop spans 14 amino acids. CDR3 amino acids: CASSFQGVNTEAFF. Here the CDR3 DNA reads TGTGCCAGCAGTTTTCAAGGGGTGAACACTGAAGCTTTCTTT.

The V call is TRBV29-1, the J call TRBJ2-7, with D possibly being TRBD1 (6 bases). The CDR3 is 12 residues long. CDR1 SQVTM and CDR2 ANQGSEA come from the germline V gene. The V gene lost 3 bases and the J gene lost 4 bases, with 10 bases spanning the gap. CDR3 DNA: TGCAGCGTTGAGACAGGAACGTACGAGCAGTACTTC. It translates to CSVETGTYEQYF.

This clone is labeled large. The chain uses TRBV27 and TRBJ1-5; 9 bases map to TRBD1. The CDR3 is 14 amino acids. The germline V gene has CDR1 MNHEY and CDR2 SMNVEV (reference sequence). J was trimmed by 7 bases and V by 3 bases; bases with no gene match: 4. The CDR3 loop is CASSLGDRGQPQHF. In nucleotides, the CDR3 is TGTGCCAGCAGTTTGGGAGACAGGGGGCAGCCCCAGCATTTT.

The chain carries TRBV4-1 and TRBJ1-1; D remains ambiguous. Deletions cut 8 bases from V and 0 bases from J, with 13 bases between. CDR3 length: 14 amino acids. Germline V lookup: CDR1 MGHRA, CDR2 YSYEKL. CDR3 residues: CASQARLMNTEAFF. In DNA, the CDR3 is TGCGCCAGCCAAGCTCGCCTCATGAACACTGAAGCTTTCTTT.

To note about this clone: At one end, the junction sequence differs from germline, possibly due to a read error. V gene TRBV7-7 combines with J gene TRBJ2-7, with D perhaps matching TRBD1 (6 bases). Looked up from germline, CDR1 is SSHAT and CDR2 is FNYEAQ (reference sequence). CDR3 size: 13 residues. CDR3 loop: CASSFQQGDEQYF. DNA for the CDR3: TGTGCTAGCAGCTTTCAACAGGGAGACGAGCAGTACTTC. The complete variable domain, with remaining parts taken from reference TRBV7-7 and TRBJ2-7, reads GAGVSQSPRYKVTKRGQDVTLRCDPISSHATLYWYQQALGQGPEFLTYFNYEAQPDKSGLPSDRFSAERPEGSISTLTIQRTEQRDSAMYRCASSFQQGDEQYFGPGTRLTVT.

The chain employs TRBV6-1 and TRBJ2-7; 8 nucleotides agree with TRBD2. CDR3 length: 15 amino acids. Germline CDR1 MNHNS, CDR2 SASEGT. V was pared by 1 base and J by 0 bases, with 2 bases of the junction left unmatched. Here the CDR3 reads CASSEGSGSSYEQYF. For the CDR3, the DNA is TGTGCCAGCAGTGAAGGAAGCGGGAGCTCCTACGAGCAGTACTTC.

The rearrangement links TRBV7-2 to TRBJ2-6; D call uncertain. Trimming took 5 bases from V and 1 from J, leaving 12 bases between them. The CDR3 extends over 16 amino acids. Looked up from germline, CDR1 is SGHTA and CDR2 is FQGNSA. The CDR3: CASSPVLLSGANVLTF. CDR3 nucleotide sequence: TGTGCCAGCAGCCCCGTCCTACTATCTGGGGCCAACGTCCTGACTTTC.

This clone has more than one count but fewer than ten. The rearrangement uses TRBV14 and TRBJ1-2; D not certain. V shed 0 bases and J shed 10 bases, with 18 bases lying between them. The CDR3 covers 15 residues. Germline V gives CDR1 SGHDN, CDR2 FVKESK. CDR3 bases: TGTGCCAGCAGCCAAGATCGGGGAACCTTCCCCCTCTACACCTTC. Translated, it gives CASSQDRGTFPLYTF.

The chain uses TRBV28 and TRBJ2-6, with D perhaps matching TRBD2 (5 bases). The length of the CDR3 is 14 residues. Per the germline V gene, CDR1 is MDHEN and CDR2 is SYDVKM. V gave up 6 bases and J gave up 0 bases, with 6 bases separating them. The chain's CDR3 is CASRGSSGANVLTF. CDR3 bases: TGTGCCAGCAGGGGGAGCTCTGGGGCCAACGTCCTGACTTTC.